What follows are 18 T cell receptor beta chains derived from one specimen sequenced in a study of cytomegalovirus exposure and HLA in healthy donors. The PCR was carried out with 60 Vbeta primers and 13 Jbeta primers. Produced via immunoSEQ multiplex PCR; TCRdb's table is partial and in-frame only. The table includes tens of thousands of clones, just over 75% detected once. The sequenced sample consisted of PBMCs. Receptor source: a man aged 50-60 years in good health and CMV-seronegative.

The V and J genes are TRBV5-1 and TRBJ2-5, with TRBD2 matching 11 bases. Germline loops: CDR1 SGHRS, CDR2 YFSETQ. CDR3 length: 15 residues. Trimming cost V 4 bases and J 2 bases; bases outside gene matches: 4. CDR3 amino acids: CASSLAGGLQETQYF. The DNA for the CDR3 is TGCGCCAGCAGCCTAGCGGGGGGACTTCAAGAGACCCAGTACTTC. The variable domain in full, with the rest retrieved from reference TRBV5-1 and TRBJ2-5, is KAGVTQTPRYLIKTRGQQVTLSCSPISGHRSVSWYQQTPGQGLQFLFEYFSETQRNKGNFPGRFSGRQFSNSRSEMNVSTLELGDSALYLCASSLAGGLQETQYFGPGTRLLVL.

The chain recombines TRBV30 with TRBJ1-6; TRBD1 might be the D (5 bases). CDR3 length equals 14 residues. Trimming pared 2 bases from V and 5 bases from J, leaving 10 bases between. Per germline, CDR1 GTSNPN and CDR2 SVGIG (reference sequence). The CDR3 sequence: CAWSPRRDNSPLHF. The CDR3 region has the DNA TGTGCCTGGAGTCCCCGCAGGGATAATTCACCCCTCCACTTT.

The V gene is TRBV5-1, the J gene TRBJ1-2, with D maybe TRBD1 (5 bases). Germline V gives CDR1 SGHRS, CDR2 YFSETQ. V was shortened by 0 bases and J by 7 bases, with 13 bases between the two germline ends. The CDR3 runs to 14 residues. Here the CDR3 DNA reads TGCGCCAGCAGCTTGGATGGGGCCGGTGGTGGCTACACCTTC. Encoded protein: CASSLDGAGGGYTF.

The chain uses TRBV9 and TRBJ2-3; 11 bases map to TRBD2. CDR1 and CDR2 from the germline V gene are SGDLS and YYNGEE. The CDR3 is 17 amino acids. Trimming removed 0 bases from V and 4 bases from J; junction bases left unmatched: 7. The CDR3 loop reads CASSVELAGGPSDTQYF. The CDR3 nucleotides read TGTGCCAGCAGCGTAGAATTAGCGGGGGGGCCTTCAGATACGCAGTATTTT.

This clone was counted between two and nine times. The rearrangement joins TRBV30 to TRBJ1-5; D might be TRBD1 (6 bases). Trimming cost V 0 bases and J 7 bases, with 13 bases left between them. The CDR3 is made up of 14 amino acids. In germline, CDR1 is GTSNPN, CDR2 SVGIG (reference sequence). The DNA for the CDR3 is TGTGCCTGGAGTGTACTTTCAGGGGAACAGCCCCAGCATTTT. It specifies CAWSVLSGEQPQHF.

The chain carries TRBV6-5 and TRBJ2-2, with D perhaps TRBD2 (5 bases). The germline V gene has CDR1 MNHEY and CDR2 SVGAGI. The CDR3 has 15 amino acids. The V and J ends lost 6 bases and 4 bases respectively, with 15 bases between them. The CDR3: CASRGEVIGTGELFF. The CDR3 DNA reads TGTGCCAGCAGGGGAGAGGTTATCGGCACCGGGGAGCTGTTTTTT.

This clone was observed a handful of times. CDR3: CSVGSTGDPGELFF. Written as DNA, the CDR3 is TGCAGCGTCGGTTCCACAGGGGACCCCGGGGAGCTGTTTTTT. The chain combines TRBV29-1 with TRBJ2-2, with 7 bases fitting TRBD1. The junction had 10 bases not matched to a gene; V was cut back by 6 bases and J by 6 bases. CDR1 SQVTM and CDR2 ANQGSEA come from the germline V gene. CDR3 length: 14 residues.

The CDR3 nucleotides read TGTGCCTGGTCCTTGAACGGAGGGGTCAATCAGCCCCAGCATTTT. Its translation is CAWSLNGGVNQPQHF. The chain recombines TRBV30 with TRBJ1-5, with a possible D match to TRBD1 (5 bases). Trimming took 5 bases from V and 3 from J, leaving 17 bases between them. Germline lookup yields CDR1 GTSNPN and CDR2 SVGIG (reference sequence). The length of the CDR3 is 15 residues.

The rearrangement links TRBV20-1 to TRBJ1-1; D unresolved. The CDR3 contains 11 residues. The germline V gene has CDR1 DFQATT and CDR2 SNEGSKA (reference sequence). Deletions cut 3 bases from V and 1 base from J, with 3 bases between. CDR3 bases: TGCAGTGCTAGCGGGAACACTGAAGCTTTCTTT. It specifies CSASGNTEAFF.

The V and J genes are TRBV14 and TRBJ2-5, with D possibly matching TRBD2 (5 bases). CDR3 length: 15 residues. The germline gives CDR1 SGHDN, CDR2 FVKESK. Trimming took 1 base from V and 5 from J, leaving 14 bases between them. In nucleotides, the CDR3 is TGTGCCAGCAGCCAAGGGAGGAGTTTCGTTGAGACCCAGTACTTC. Translated, it gives CASSQGRSFVETQYF.

This CDR3 is CASSRPSGTASYEQYF. The CDR3 nucleotides are TGTGCCAGCAGCCGGCCCTCCGGGACAGCCTCCTACGAGCAGTACTTC. The V gene is TRBV7-9, the J gene TRBJ2-7, with 7 bases lining up with TRBD1. The V gene end was trimmed by 5 bases and the J gene end by 0 bases; junction bases not matched to a gene: 10. Germline CDR1 and CDR2: SEHNR and FQNEAQ (reference sequence). The CDR3 is 16 amino acids.

The chain carries TRBV5-6 and TRBJ2-7; 7 bases fit TRBD1. Germline-derived CDR1 and CDR2 are SGHDT and YYEEEE. This CDR3 contains 16 residues. The J segment lost 2 bases and the V segment lost 0 bases, leaving 8 bases of the junction unmatched. The CDR3 DNA reads TGTGCCAGCAGCTTGGTGAGGAGGCAGGGGGCCTACGAGCAGTACTTC. It specifies CASSLVRRQGAYEQYF.

This clone was seen a single time. The J gene is TRBJ2-1, the V gene TRBV4-1; D is undetermined. The ends were cut back, 4 bases at V and 2 bases at J, with 15 bases in the middle. The CDR3 covers 16 residues. Germline CDR1 reads MGHRA; CDR2 reads YSYEKL. This chain's CDR3 is CASSLETSQTYNEQFF. The CDR3 DNA follows: TGCGCCAGCAGCCTAGAGACAAGTCAAACCTACAATGAGCAGTTCTTC.

The V gene is TRBV29-1, the J gene TRBJ1-1, with D tentatively TRBD1 (5 bases). The length of the CDR3 is 13 residues. Germline CDR1 and CDR2: SQVTM and ANQGSEA. Trimming shortened V by 7 bases and J by 1 base, and 13 bases separated the two germline ends. The CDR3 spells CSAGSTENTEAFF. CDR3 DNA: TGCAGCGCCGGGTCGACAGAGAACACTGAAGCTTTCTTT. Supplemented by reference TRBV29-1 and TRBJ1-1, the full variable domain reads SAVISQKPSRDICQRGTSLTIQCQVDSQVTMMFWYRQQPGQSLTLIATANQGSEATYESGFVIDKFPISRPNLTFSTLTVSNMSPEDSSIYLCSAGSTENTEAFFGQGTRLTVV.

J is TRBJ1-2 and V is TRBV19, with 12 bases fitting TRBD1. V was clipped by 0 bases and J by 7 bases; unmatched bases: 6. The CDR3 extends over 16 amino acids. Germline V gene data show CDR1 as LNHDA and CDR2 as SQIVND (reference sequence). This CDR3 reads CASSIDRGTGGRGYTF. CDR3 sequence (DNA): TGTGCCAGTAGTATAGATAGGGGGACAGGGGGCCGTGGCTACACCTTC.

The chain combines TRBV5-5 with TRBJ2-1, with a possible D match to TRBD2 (6 bases). Germline CDR1 reads SGHKS; CDR2 reads YYEKEE (reference sequence). The CDR3 covers 14 residues. V was pared by 0 bases and J by 4 bases, with 8 bases between. As DNA, the CDR3 is TGTGCCAGCAGCTTGGACGGGACTTACAATGAGCAGTTCTTC. This gives the protein CASSLDGTYNEQFF.

The chain has TRBV18 and TRBJ2-7; 10 positions agree with TRBD2. CDR3 length: 14 amino acids. Germline CDR1 is KGHSH and CDR2 is LQKENI. V shed 2 bases and J 3 bases; nucleotides not matched to a gene: 1. The CDR3 loop reads CASSPGLAVYEQYF. As DNA, the CDR3 is TGTGCCAGCTCACCAGGACTAGCGGTCTACGAGCAGTACTTC.

This clone was counted only a few times. The V and J genes are TRBV2 and TRBJ2-1; no firm D call. The germline CDR1 and CDR2 sequences are SNHLY and FYNNEI. This CDR3 contains 13 residues. The V gene lost 8 bases and the J gene lost 5 bases, with 13 bases spanning the gap. CDR3 in amino acids: CASESPLNNEQFF. The DNA for the CDR3 is TGTGCCAGCGAAAGTCCACTAAACAATGAGCAGTTCTTC.